This TCR beta chain came from a study of control samples from healthy donors and cancer patients. TCRdb's table, derived via immunoSEQ multiplex PCR, lists solely in-frame clones and lacks some. The sample has 150,000 or so clones, over 75% seen once. Trimming stripped 2 bases from V and 8 bases from J, with 12 bases between. The germline gives CDR1 MDHEN, CDR2 SYDVKM. This CDR3 has 13 amino acids. The TCR comes from a man aged 40-49 years in good health. The chain couples TRBV28 to TRBJ1-1; TRBD1 might be the D (5 bases). The sample was blood. The CDR3 nucleotides read TGTGCCAGCAGTTTAAGGCAGGGAAACGAAGCTTTCTTT. This sequence encodes CASSLRQGNEAFF.